The rows below give T cell receptor beta chains drawn from one sample of a study of blood T cells in healthy people across ages. TCRdb processed the 5' RACE reads anew with MiXCR; each CDR3 protein has one entry. The sample includes approximately 820,000 distinct CDR3 sequences, around 42% seen only once; the top ten take roughly 19%. The sample taken for sequencing was blood. Source of these receptors: a man between 60 and 70 years old in good health. Both conserved end residues are part of each CDR3. A D gene is named only where the DNA matches it firmly. A clone size is listed for some rows: how often the clone was seen (once, few, many), or a class if it is expanded.

v_call	d_call	j_call	clone_size	cdr3_aa	cdr3_nt
TRBV20-1	TRBD1	TRBJ1-2	-	CSATGDCGYTF	TGCAGTGCAACAGGGGACTGTGGCTACACCTTC
TRBV12-3/TRBV12-4	-	TRBJ2-1	-	CASSTGISSYNEQFF	TGTGCCAGCAGTACGGGAATTAGCTCCTACAATGAGCAGTTCTTC
TRBV6-6	TRBD1	TRBJ2-2	-	CASSNDRGTNTGELFF	TGTGCCAGCAGTAACGACAGGGGAACGAACACCGGGGAGCTGTTTTTT
TRBV4-2	-	TRBJ1-2	few	CASGKGTGSGYTF	TGTGCCAGCGGTAAGGGGACGGGAAGTGGCTACACCTTC
TRBV5-1	-	TRBJ2-2	-	CASSSPGGMNTGELFF	TGCGCCAGCAGCTCGCCTGGAGGGATGAACACCGGGGAGCTGTTTTTT
TRBV18	-	TRBJ1-1	-	CASSPEVGLVNTEAFF	TGTGCCAGCTCACCAGAAGTCGGACTGGTGAACACTGAAGCTTTCTTT
TRBV20-1	TRBD1	TRBJ2-4	-	CSARKQGVYIQYF	TGCAGTGCTAGGAAACAGGGGGTGTACATTCAGTACTTC
TRBV18	TRBD1	TRBJ2-1	-	CASSAGQGANEQFF	TGTGCCAGCTCAGCTGGACAGGGGGCGAATGAGCAGTTCTTC
TRBV5-1	TRBD1	TRBJ2-7	few	CASSWGQGAIYEQYF	TGCGCCAGCAGCTGGGGACAGGGGGCTATCTACGAGCAGTACTTC
TRBV6-2/TRBV6-3	TRBD1	TRBJ2-7	-	CASGWTDRDNSYEQYF	TGTGCCAGCGGATGGACGGACAGGGATAACTCCTACGAGCAGTACTTC
TRBV20-1	TRBD2	TRBJ2-3	-	CSAPSSGEGDTQYF	TGCAGTGCTCCATCTAGCGGGGAAGGGGATACGCAGTATTTT
TRBV6-2/TRBV6-3	TRBD1	TRBJ2-5	-	CASSYIPRDRAYQETQYF	TGTGCCAGCAGTTATATTCCACGGGACAGGGCGTACCAAGAGACCCAGTACTTC
TRBV11-3	-	TRBJ2-5	-	CASRDPGLQETQYF	TGTGCCAGCAGGGATCCGGGACTTCAAGAGACCCAGTACTTC
TRBV9	-	TRBJ2-1	-	CASSVGSGGNEQFF	TGTGCCAGCAGCGTAGGATCAGGGGGGAATGAGCAGTTCTTC
TRBV2	-	TRBJ1-2	-	CASSEQGRPYGYTF	TGTGCCAGCAGTGAACAGGGACGGCCCTATGGCTACACCTTC
TRBV7-9	TRBD2	TRBJ2-7	-	CASSTTSGTYEQYF	TGTGCCAGCAGCACGACTAGCGGGACCTACGAGCAGTACTTC
TRBV30	-	TRBJ1-2	-	CAGSDMDDGYTF	TGTGCCGGGAGTGACATGGATGATGGCTACACCTTC
TRBV5-5	-	TRBJ2-7	once	CASSDSLTTYEQYF	TGTGCCAGCAGCGATTCCCTCACTACCTACGAGCAGTACTTC
TRBV6-2/TRBV6-3	-	TRBJ1-2	-	CASSPSNYGYTF	TGTGCCAGCAGTCCAAGTAACTATGGCTACACCTTC
TRBV5-1	TRBD1	TRBJ1-2	many	CASSLGDSLYGYTF	TGCGCCAGCAGCTTGGGGGACAGCCTCTATGGCTACACCTTC
TRBV29-1	-	TRBJ2-3	few	CSVETRGTDTQYF	TGCAGCGTTGAGACGAGGGGCACAGATACGCAGTATTTT
TRBV11-2	-	TRBJ2-3	-	CASSPPLSSTDTQYF	TGTGCCAGCAGCCCCCCTCTATCTAGCACAGATACGCAGTATTTT
TRBV7-7	-	TRBJ2-5	few	CASSLADGGRETQYF	TGTGCTAGCAGCTTAGCGGATGGGGGACGAGAGACCCAGTACTTC
TRBV11-1	-	TRBJ2-7	-	CASSLNAVTYITYEQYF	TGTGCCAGCAGCTTAAACGCCGTGACATACATCACCTACGAGCAGTACTTC
TRBV6-5	-	TRBJ2-5	-	CASSSAYSPQETQYF	TGTGCCAGCAGTTCGGCCTATTCCCCACAAGAGACCCAGTACTTC
TRBV5-1	-	TRBJ2-3	few	CASSQDLSTDTQYF	TGCGCCAGCAGCCAGGACCTGTCCACAGATACGCAGTATTTT
TRBV27	-	TRBJ2-7	-	CASRLPLNGRGGYLTYEQYF	TGTGCCAGCAGATTACCCCTTAACGGGAGAGGGGGCTATTTAACCTACGAGCAGTACTTC
TRBV7-2	-	TRBJ2-7	few	CASSLVGETSYEQYF	TGTGCCAGCAGCTTAGTGGGGGAAACCTCCTACGAGCAGTACTTC
TRBV6-2/TRBV6-3	-	TRBJ2-5	many	CASSPTSETQYF	TGTGCCAGCAGCCCGACCTCAGAGACCCAGTACTTC
TRBV5-1	-	TRBJ2-3	-	CASSSGRGSTDTQYF	TGCGCCAGCAGCTCCGGCCGGGGATCCACAGATACGCAGTATTTT
TRBV6-2/TRBV6-3	-	TRBJ2-5	-	CASSDSRGETQYF	TGTGCCAGCAGTGACTCTCGGGGTGAGACCCAGTACTTC
TRBV9	TRBD1	TRBJ1-2	-	CASSVGQGHYGYTF	TGTGCCAGCAGCGTAGGACAGGGCCACTATGGCTACACCTTC
TRBV7-2	TRBD1	TRBJ1-1	-	CASRDRQGARAFF	TGTGCCAGCAGAGATCGACAGGGGGCGCGGGCTTTCTTT
TRBV9	TRBD1	TRBJ2-2	-	CASSRDRGQGTGELFF	TGTGCCAGCAGCCGGGACAGGGGGCAAGGAACCGGGGAGCTGTTTTTT
TRBV10-3	-	TRBJ2-7	-	CAISVGSNSYEQYF	TGTGCCATCAGTGTAGGTTCTAACTCCTACGAGCAGTACTTC
TRBV10-3	-	TRBJ2-7	-	CAISDGSSYEQYF	TGTGCCATCAGTGACGGGAGCTCCTACGAGCAGTACTTC
TRBV6-5	TRBD1	TRBJ2-7	many	CASSQLNPGQGNYEQYF	TGTGCCAGCAGTCAATTAAACCCGGGACAGGGAAATTACGAGCAGTACTTC
TRBV20-1	-	TRBJ2-5	-	CSARERGQETQYF	TGCAGTGCTAGGGAACGGGGGCAAGAGACCCAGTACTTC
TRBV20-1	-	TRBJ2-1	few	CSARDRWDSDNEQFF	TGCAGTGCTAGAGATCGATGGGACTCCGACAATGAGCAGTTCTTC
TRBV20-1	-	TRBJ2-7	many	CSAMTTGGYEQYF	TGCAGTGCCATGACCACTGGGGGGTACGAGCAGTACTTC
TRBV4-1	-	TRBJ1-5	many	CASSQGLSNQPQHF	TGCGCCAGCAGCCAGGGACTTAGCAATCAGCCCCAGCATTTT
TRBV27	TRBD2	TRBJ2-7	-	CASRSSGEFRTYEQYF	TGTGCCAGCAGGAGTAGCGGGGAGTTTAGGACCTACGAGCAGTACTTC
TRBV18	-	TRBJ2-4	few	CASSPGSGGIQYF	TGTGCCAGCTCACCAGGGTCCGGAGGCATTCAGTACTTC